These T cell receptor beta chains were read from a single sample in a study of blood T cell repertoires in COVID-19. Clones were read by immunoSEQ multiplex PCR, and TCRdb kept only the in-frame ones, dropping some. Among over 200,000 clones, around four fifths were seen once, and the ten largest hold 2% to 3%. The sample taken for sequencing was peripheral blood. Receptors originate from a woman in her seventies with active or convalescent COVID-19. Both conserved end residues are part of each CDR3. A D gene is named only where the DNA matches it firmly. Size is omitted from some rows. Given values are once, few, many or a class for expanded clones.

CDR3 protein: CASSLKGNQPQHF; CDR3 DNA: TGTGCCAGCAGTTTAAAGGGGAATCAGCCCCAGCATTTT; D gene: .; clone size: .; V gene: TRBV12-3/TRBV12-4; J gene: TRBJ1-5
CDR3 protein: CASSSPGQGYEQYF; CDR3 DNA: TGTGCCAGCAGCTCACCGGGACAGGGTTACGAGCAGTACTTC; D gene: TRBD1; clone size: .; V gene: TRBV3-1/TRBV3-2; J gene: TRBJ2-7
CDR3 protein: CASSDVAGGPDEQYF; CDR3 DNA: TGTGCCAGCAGTGACGTAGCGGGAGGGCCCGACGAGCAGTACTTC; D gene: TRBD2; clone size: once; V gene: TRBV6-4; J gene: TRBJ2-7
CDR3 protein: CASSLPQEGWVEYF; CDR3 DNA: TGTGCCAGCAGTTTACCCCAAGAGGGTTGGGTGGAGTACTTC; D gene: .; clone size: .; V gene: TRBV28; J gene: TRBJ2-7
CDR3 protein: CSTSGQGVNEQFF; CDR3 DNA: TGCAGCACCTCCGGACAGGGTGTAAATGAGCAGTTCTTC; D gene: TRBD1; clone size: many; V gene: TRBV29-1; J gene: TRBJ2-1
CDR3 protein: CASTPQGTLSTDTQYF; CDR3 DNA: TGTGCCAGCACCCCCCAGGGAACCCTTAGCACAGATACGCAGTATTTT; D gene: .; clone size: .; V gene: TRBV7-9; J gene: TRBJ2-3
CDR3 protein: CASSPEGASEAFF; CDR3 DNA: TGTGCCAGCAGCCCAGAGGGGGCATCTGAAGCTTTCTTT; D gene: TRBD1; clone size: .; V gene: TRBV7-9; J gene: TRBJ1-1
CDR3 protein: CASSLAFGQSTDTQYF; CDR3 DNA: TGTGCCAGCAGCTTAGCTTTCGGACAGAGCACAGATACGCAGTATTTT; D gene: .; clone size: .; V gene: TRBV7-9; J gene: TRBJ2-3
CDR3 protein: CASSVDRGGGQETQYF; CDR3 DNA: TGTGCCAGCAGCGTAGACCGAGGAGGCGGCCAAGAGACCCAGTACTTC; D gene: .; clone size: .; V gene: TRBV9; J gene: TRBJ2-5
CDR3 protein: CASSQGAGAFNSPLHF; CDR3 DNA: TGTGCCAGCAGCCAAGGCGCAGGCGCCTTTAATTCACCCCTCCACTTT; D gene: .; clone size: .; V gene: TRBV3-1/TRBV3-2; J gene: TRBJ1-6
CDR3 protein: CASSQVASTGFVAFF; CDR3 DNA: TGTGCCAGCAGCCAAGTGGCCTCGACAGGGTTCGTTGCTTTCTTT; D gene: TRBD1; clone size: .; V gene: TRBV4-2; J gene: TRBJ1-1
CDR3 protein: CASTPRDVVTEAFF; CDR3 DNA: TGTGCCAGCACCCCCCGGGATGTGGTCACTGAAGCTTTCTTT; D gene: .; clone size: few; V gene: TRBV6-5; J gene: TRBJ1-1
CDR3 protein: CASRRDRANEKLFF; CDR3 DNA: TGCGCCAGCAGAAGGGACAGGGCGAATGAAAAACTGTTTTTT; D gene: TRBD1; clone size: few; V gene: TRBV5-1; J gene: TRBJ1-4
CDR3 protein: CASSHTPAGRPFF; CDR3 DNA: TGTGCCAGCAGCCACACCCCCGCGGGGAGGCCTTTCTTT; D gene: .; clone size: .; V gene: TRBV6-5; J gene: TRBJ1-1
CDR3 protein: CASSPAGTGEYGYTF; CDR3 DNA: TGTGCCAGCTCACCAGCCGGGACAGGGGAGTATGGCTACACCTTC; D gene: TRBD1; clone size: .; V gene: TRBV18; J gene: TRBJ1-2
CDR3 protein: CSVEGAGGYGYTF; CDR3 DNA: TGCAGCGTAGAGGGGGCGGGAGGGTATGGCTACACCTTC; D gene: TRBD1; clone size: .; V gene: TRBV29-1; J gene: TRBJ1-2
CDR3 protein: CASSLGHHLHF; CDR3 DNA: TGTGCCAGCAGTCTCGGACATCACCTCCACTTT; D gene: .; clone size: .; V gene: TRBV12-3/TRBV12-4; J gene: TRBJ1-6
CDR3 protein: CASSRDFYTGELFF; CDR3 DNA: TGTGCCAGCAGCAGGGACTTTTACACCGGGGAGCTGTTTTTT; D gene: .; clone size: .; V gene: TRBV9; J gene: TRBJ2-2
CDR3 protein: CASSQDTWYNEQFF; CDR3 DNA: TGTGCCAGCAGCCAAGATACATGGTACAATGAGCAGTTCTTC; D gene: .; clone size: .; V gene: TRBV14; J gene: TRBJ2-1
CDR3 protein: CSFDRGALNEQFF; CDR3 DNA: TGCAGCTTTGACAGGGGGGCTTTGAATGAGCAGTTCTTC; D gene: TRBD1; clone size: once; V gene: TRBV29-1; J gene: TRBJ2-1
CDR3 protein: CASSLYLAGGFQETQYF; CDR3 DNA: TGTGCCAGCAGCTTATATCTGGCGGGGGGTTTCCAAGAGACCCAGTACTTC; D gene: TRBD2; clone size: .; V gene: TRBV7-9; J gene: TRBJ2-5
CDR3 protein: CASSQDVQGAGELFF; CDR3 DNA: TGCGCCAGCAGCCAAGATGTCCAGGGGGCCGGGGAGCTGTTTTTT; D gene: TRBD1; clone size: .; V gene: TRBV4-1; J gene: TRBJ2-2
CDR3 protein: CASRLTSGEVEQYF; CDR3 DNA: TGTGCCAGCAGATTGACTAGCGGTGAGGTCGAGCAGTACTTC; D gene: TRBD2; clone size: .; V gene: TRBV2; J gene: TRBJ2-7
CDR3 protein: CASSLGWRDTEAFF; CDR3 DNA: TGTGCCAGCAGCTTAGGGTGGAGGGACACTGAAGCTTTCTTT; D gene: .; clone size: .; V gene: TRBV11-2; J gene: TRBJ1-1
CDR3 protein: CASSSDRDSPLHF; CDR3 DNA: TGTGCCAGCAGTTCGGACAGGGACTCACCCCTCCACTTT; D gene: TRBD1; clone size: .; V gene: TRBV11-3; J gene: TRBJ1-6
CDR3 protein: CASSSGQHTGELFF; CDR3 DNA: TGTGCCAGCAGCTCCGGACAGCACACCGGGGAGCTGTTTTTT; D gene: .; clone size: .; V gene: TRBV7-3; J gene: TRBJ2-2
CDR3 protein: CASWGGLENTIYF; CDR3 DNA: TGTGCCAGCTGGGGGGGGTTGGAAAACACCATATATTTT; D gene: .; clone size: .; V gene: TRBV19; J gene: TRBJ1-3
CDR3 protein: CASSRTGRNSPLHF; CDR3 DNA: TGTGCCAGCAGCCGTACAGGACGGAATTCACCCCTCCACTTT; D gene: .; clone size: .; V gene: TRBV6-2/TRBV6-3; J gene: TRBJ1-6
CDR3 protein: CASSLGTGYTGELFF; CDR3 DNA: TGTGCCAGCAGCTTGGGGACAGGTTACACCGGGGAGCTGTTTTTT; D gene: TRBD1; clone size: .; V gene: TRBV5-4; J gene: TRBJ2-2
CDR3 protein: CASSHQGLDGRGNQPQHF; CDR3 DNA: TGTGCCAGCAGTCATCAGGGGTTGGATGGGAGAGGCAATCAGCCCCAGCATTTT; D gene: .; clone size: once; V gene: TRBV6-2/TRBV6-3; J gene: TRBJ1-5
CDR3 protein: CASSFLPVETQYF; CDR3 DNA: TGCGCCAGCAGCTTTCTCCCGGTGGAGACCCAGTACTTC; D gene: .; clone size: .; V gene: TRBV5-1; J gene: TRBJ2-5
CDR3 protein: CASSSGLYEQYF; CDR3 DNA: TGTGCCAGCAGTTCGGGACTGTACGAGCAGTACTTC; D gene: .; clone size: .; V gene: TRBV6-6; J gene: TRBJ2-7
CDR3 protein: CASSLAAEPQHF; CDR3 DNA: TGTGCCAGCAGCTTGGCAGCGGAGCCCCAGCATTTT; D gene: .; clone size: .; V gene: TRBV5-5; J gene: TRBJ1-5
CDR3 protein: CASSFRTGSNEKLFF; CDR3 DNA: TGTGCCAGCTCATTCCGGACAGGGTCTAATGAAAAACTGTTTTTT; D gene: TRBD1; clone size: .; V gene: TRBV18; J gene: TRBJ1-4
CDR3 protein: CASSLAQNEKLFF; CDR3 DNA: TGTGCCAGCAGCTTGGCGCAGAATGAAAAACTGTTTTTT; D gene: .; clone size: few; V gene: TRBV5-5; J gene: TRBJ1-4
CDR3 protein: CASSLKTSGGFTDTQYF; CDR3 DNA: TGTGCCAGCAGCTTAAAGACTAGCGGGGGTTTTACAGATACGCAGTATTTT; D gene: TRBD2; clone size: few; V gene: TRBV13; J gene: TRBJ2-3
CDR3 protein: CATSYRTGGSTDTQYF; CDR3 DNA: TGTGCCACCAGCTACCGGACAGGGGGGAGCACAGATACGCAGTATTTT; D gene: TRBD1; clone size: .; V gene: TRBV15; J gene: TRBJ2-3
CDR3 protein: CASSGGQGAGSYEQYF; CDR3 DNA: TGTGCCAGTAGTGGAGGACAGGGGGCGGGCTCCTACGAGCAGTACTTC; D gene: TRBD1; clone size: .; V gene: TRBV19; J gene: TRBJ2-7
CDR3 protein: CASGGQGGYEQYF; CDR3 DNA: TGTGCCAGCGGAGGACAGGGGGGCTACGAGCAGTACTTC; D gene: TRBD1; clone size: .; V gene: TRBV2; J gene: TRBJ2-7
CDR3 protein: CAIRRAMNTEAFF; CDR3 DNA: TGTGCCATCAGGAGGGCAATGAACACTGAAGCTTTCTTT; D gene: .; clone size: .; V gene: TRBV10-3; J gene: TRBJ1-1
CDR3 protein: CASERGASDNQPQHF; CDR3 DNA: TGTGCCAGCGAGAGAGGTGCGTCGGACAATCAGCCCCAGCATTTT; D gene: .; clone size: .; V gene: TRBV2; J gene: TRBJ1-5
CDR3 protein: CASSVEGGTSALHF; CDR3 DNA: TGTGCCAGCAGCGTAGAGGGAGGGACTTCGGCCCTCCACTTT; D gene: .; clone size: .; V gene: TRBV9; J gene: TRBJ1-6
CDR3 protein: CASSLGQGREAFF; CDR3 DNA: TGTGCCAGCAGCTTAGGTCAGGGGAGGGAGGCTTTCTTT; D gene: .; clone size: .; V gene: TRBV11-2; J gene: TRBJ1-1
CDR3 protein: CASSLDGGGLYNEQFF; CDR3 DNA: TGTGCCAGCAGCTTGGATGGCGGGGGGCTTTACAATGAGCAGTTCTTC; D gene: TRBD2; clone size: .; V gene: TRBV5-4; J gene: TRBJ2-1
CDR3 protein: CASSYSGGAGTEAFF; CDR3 DNA: TGTGCCAGCAGCTACTCAGGGGGCGCGGGCACTGAAGCTTTCTTT; D gene: TRBD1; clone size: .; V gene: TRBV7-9; J gene: TRBJ1-1
CDR3 protein: CASSESSAGIYGEQYF; CDR3 DNA: TGCGCCAGCAGCGAATCTAGCGCCGGTATTTACGGGGAGCAGTACTTC; D gene: .; clone size: .; V gene: TRBV5-1; J gene: TRBJ2-7
CDR3 protein: CASSRGRGNEKLFF; CDR3 DNA: TGTGCCAGCAGTAGGGGGCGGGGCAATGAAAAACTGTTTTTT; D gene: TRBD1; clone size: .; V gene: TRBV6-5; J gene: TRBJ1-4
CDR3 protein: CAWSRRSGTGYGNTIYF; CDR3 DNA: TGTGCCTGGTCGCGCCGGTCCGGGACAGGGTATGGAAACACCATATATTTT; D gene: TRBD1; clone size: .; V gene: TRBV30; J gene: TRBJ1-3
CDR3 protein: CASSPTGTLAKNIQYF; CDR3 DNA: TGCGCCAGCAGCCCAACAGGTACCTTAGCCAAAAACATTCAGTACTTC; D gene: .; clone size: few; V gene: TRBV4-1; J gene: TRBJ2-4